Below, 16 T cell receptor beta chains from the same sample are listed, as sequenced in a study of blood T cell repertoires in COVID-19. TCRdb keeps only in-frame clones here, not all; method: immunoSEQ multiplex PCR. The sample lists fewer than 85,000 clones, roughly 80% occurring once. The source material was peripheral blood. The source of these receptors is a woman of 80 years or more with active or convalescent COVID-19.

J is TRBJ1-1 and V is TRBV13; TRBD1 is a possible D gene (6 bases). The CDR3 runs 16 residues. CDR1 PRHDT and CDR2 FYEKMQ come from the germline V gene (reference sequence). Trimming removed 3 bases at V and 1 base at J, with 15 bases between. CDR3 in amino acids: CASSLFQGPTNTEAFF. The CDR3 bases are TGTGCCAGCAGCTTGTTTCAGGGGCCCACGAACACTGAAGCTTTCTTT.

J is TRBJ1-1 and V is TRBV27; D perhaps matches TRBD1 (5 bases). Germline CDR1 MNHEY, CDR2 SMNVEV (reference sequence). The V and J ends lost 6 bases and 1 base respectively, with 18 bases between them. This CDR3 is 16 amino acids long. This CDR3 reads CASRWSGIQGNTEAFF. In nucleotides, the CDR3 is TGTGCCAGCAGATGGTCAGGGATTCAGGGGAACACTGAAGCTTTCTTT.

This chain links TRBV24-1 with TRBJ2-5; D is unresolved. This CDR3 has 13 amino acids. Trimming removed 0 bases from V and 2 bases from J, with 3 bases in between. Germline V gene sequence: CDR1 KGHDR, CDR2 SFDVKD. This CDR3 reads CATSDLLQETQYF. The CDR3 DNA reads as TGTGCCACCAGTGATTTGCTACAAGAGACCCAGTACTTC.

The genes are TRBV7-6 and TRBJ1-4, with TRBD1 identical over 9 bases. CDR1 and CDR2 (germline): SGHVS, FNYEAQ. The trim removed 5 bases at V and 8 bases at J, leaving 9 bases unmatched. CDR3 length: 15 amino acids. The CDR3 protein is CASSKPGQGNEKLFF. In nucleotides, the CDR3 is TGTGCCAGCAGCAAACCGGGACAGGGAAACGAAAAACTGTTTTTT. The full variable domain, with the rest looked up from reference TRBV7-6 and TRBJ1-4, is GAGVSQSPRYKVTKRGQDVALRCDPISGHVSLYWYRQALGQGPEFLTYFNYEAQQDKSGLPNDRFSAERPEGSISTLTIQRTEQRDSAMYRCASSKPGQGNEKLFFGSGTQLSVL.

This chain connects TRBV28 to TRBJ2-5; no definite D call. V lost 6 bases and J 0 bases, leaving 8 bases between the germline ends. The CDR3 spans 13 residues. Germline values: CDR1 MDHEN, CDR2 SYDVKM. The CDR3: CASRGHHQETQYF. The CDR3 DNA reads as TGTGCCAGCAGGGGCCACCACCAAGAGACCCAGTACTTC.

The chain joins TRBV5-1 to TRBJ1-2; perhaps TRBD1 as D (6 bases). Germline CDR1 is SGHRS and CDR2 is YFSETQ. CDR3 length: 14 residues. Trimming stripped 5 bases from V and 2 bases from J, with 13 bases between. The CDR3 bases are TGCGCCAGCAGTCGCGTCCAGGGGAACTATGGCTACACCTTC. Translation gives CASSRVQGNYGYTF.

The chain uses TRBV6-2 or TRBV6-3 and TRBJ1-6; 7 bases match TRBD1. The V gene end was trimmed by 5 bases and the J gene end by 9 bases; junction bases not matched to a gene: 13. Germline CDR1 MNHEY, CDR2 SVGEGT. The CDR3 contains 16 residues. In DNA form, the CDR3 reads TGTGCCAGCAGTACTACCCAGGGGGGTTCTGGTTCACCCCTCCACTTT. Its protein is CASSTTQGGSGSPLHF.

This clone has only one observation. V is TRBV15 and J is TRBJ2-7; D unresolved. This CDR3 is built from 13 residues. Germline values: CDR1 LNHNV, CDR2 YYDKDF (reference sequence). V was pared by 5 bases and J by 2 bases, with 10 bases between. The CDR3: CATSYEIPYEQYF. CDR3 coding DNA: TGTGCCACCAGCTACGAGATCCCCTACGAGCAGTACTTC. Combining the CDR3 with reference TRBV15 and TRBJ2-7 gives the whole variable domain DAMVIQNPRYQVTQFGKPVTLSCSQTLNHNVMYWYQQKSSQAPKLLFHYYDKDFNNEADTPDNFQSRRPNTSFCFLDIRSPGLGDTAMYLCATSYEIPYEQYFGPGTRLTVT.

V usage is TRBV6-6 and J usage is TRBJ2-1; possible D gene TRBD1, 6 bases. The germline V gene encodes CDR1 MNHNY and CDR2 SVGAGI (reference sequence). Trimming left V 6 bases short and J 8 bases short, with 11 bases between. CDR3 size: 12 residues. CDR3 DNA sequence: TGTGCCAGCAGCCAACAGGGCTATGAGCAGTTCTTC. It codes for CASSQQGYEQFF.

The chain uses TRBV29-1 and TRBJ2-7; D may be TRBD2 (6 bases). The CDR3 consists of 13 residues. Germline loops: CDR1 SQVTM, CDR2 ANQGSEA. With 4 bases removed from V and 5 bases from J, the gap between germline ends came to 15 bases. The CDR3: CSVVVGSPDEQYF. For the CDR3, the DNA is TGCAGCGTTGTGGTCGGGAGTCCAGACGAGCAGTACTTC.

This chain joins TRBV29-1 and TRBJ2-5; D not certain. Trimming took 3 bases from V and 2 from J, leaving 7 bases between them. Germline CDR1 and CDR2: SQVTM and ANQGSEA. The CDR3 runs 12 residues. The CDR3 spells CSVEYSQETQYF. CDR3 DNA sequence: TGCAGCGTTGAGTACAGTCAAGAGACCCAGTACTTC.

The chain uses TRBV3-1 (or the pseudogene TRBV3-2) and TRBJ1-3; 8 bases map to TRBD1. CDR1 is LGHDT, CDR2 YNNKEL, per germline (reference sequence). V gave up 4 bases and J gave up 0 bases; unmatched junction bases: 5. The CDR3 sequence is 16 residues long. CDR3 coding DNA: TGTGCCAGCAGCCTGGGACAGGCGAACTCTGGAAACACCATATATTTT. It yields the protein CASSLGQANSGNTIYF.

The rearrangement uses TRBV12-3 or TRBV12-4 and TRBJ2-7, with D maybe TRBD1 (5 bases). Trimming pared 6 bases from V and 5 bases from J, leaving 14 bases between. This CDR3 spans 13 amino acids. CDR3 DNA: TGTGCCAGCAGACCCAGTGGGGCCGACGAGCAGTACTTC. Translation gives CASRPSGADEQYF.

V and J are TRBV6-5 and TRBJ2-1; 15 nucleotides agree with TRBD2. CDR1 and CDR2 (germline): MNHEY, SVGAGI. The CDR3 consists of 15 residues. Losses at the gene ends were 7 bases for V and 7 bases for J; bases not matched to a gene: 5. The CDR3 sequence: CASTTGTSGRNEQFF. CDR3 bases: TGTGCCAGCACCACCGGGACTAGCGGGAGGAATGAGCAGTTCTTC.

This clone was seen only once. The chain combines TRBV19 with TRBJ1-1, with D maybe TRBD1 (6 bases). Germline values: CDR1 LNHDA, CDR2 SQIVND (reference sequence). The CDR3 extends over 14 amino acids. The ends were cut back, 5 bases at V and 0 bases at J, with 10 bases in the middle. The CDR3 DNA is TGTGCCAGTAGTGCCGGGACAATGAACACTGAAGCTTTCTTT. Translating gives CASSAGTMNTEAFF.

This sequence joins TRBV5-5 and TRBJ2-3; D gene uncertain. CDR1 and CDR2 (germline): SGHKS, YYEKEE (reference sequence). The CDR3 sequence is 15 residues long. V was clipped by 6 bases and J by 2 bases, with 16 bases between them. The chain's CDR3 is CASTSSGFPTDTQYF. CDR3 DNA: TGTGCCAGCACCTCATCCGGGTTTCCCACAGATACGCAGTATTTT.